This paragraph covers one T cell receptor beta chain sequence. The antigen remains unidentified. The data were taken from a study of blood T cells in healthy people across ages. Study-level findings and limits: What prevented conclusive comparison of naive and antigen-experienced cells was that PBMCs were unsorted. Investigators treated diversity estimates from one million T cells as underestimates.

Together with a sample-barcoded 5' primer, a J-beta primer mix was included in a second PCR lasting 7 to 11 cycles. All cDNA molecules were each tagged by a template-switch adaptor with 12 random nucleotides. Via MiXCR, TCRdb re-called the 5' RACE reads, giving one row per CDR3 protein. This table has 800,000 or so distinct CDR3 sequences, approximately 25% appearing once. The CDR3 contains 15 residues. V shed 2 bases and J 5 bases; nucleotides not matched to a gene: 6. CDR1 is SNHLY, CDR2 FYNNEI, per germline. The data were also submitted as part of a second study, on T cells of mothers and their children. That study reports: Reads obtained per mother exceeded 9 million TCR beta CDR3 reads, with roughly 3.1 million obtained per child.

The J gene is TRBJ1-5, the V gene TRBV2; 7 bases align to TRBD1. Sequenced material: blood. The source is a boy aged 5 to 17 in good health. The DNA of the CDR3 is TGTGCCAGCAGTGAAAGACAGGGTACTCATCAGCCCCAGCATTTT. This sequence encodes CASSERQGTHQPQHF.